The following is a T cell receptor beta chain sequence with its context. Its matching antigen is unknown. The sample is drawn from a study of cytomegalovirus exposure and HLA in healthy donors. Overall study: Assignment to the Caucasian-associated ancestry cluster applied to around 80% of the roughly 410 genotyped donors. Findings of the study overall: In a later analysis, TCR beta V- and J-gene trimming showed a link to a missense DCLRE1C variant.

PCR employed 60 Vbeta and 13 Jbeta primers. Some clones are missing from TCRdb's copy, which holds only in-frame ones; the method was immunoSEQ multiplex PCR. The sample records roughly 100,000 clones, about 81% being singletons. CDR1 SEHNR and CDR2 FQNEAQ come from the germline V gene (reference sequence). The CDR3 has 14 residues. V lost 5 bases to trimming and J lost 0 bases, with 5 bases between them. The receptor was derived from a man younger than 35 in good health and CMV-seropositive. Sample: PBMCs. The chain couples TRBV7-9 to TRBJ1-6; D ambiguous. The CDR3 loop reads CASSVSSYNSPLHF. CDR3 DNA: TGTGCCAGCAGCGTTAGCTCCTATAATTCACCCCTCCACTTT.